The clone carrying this TCR beta chain was counted a few times. Study processing details: Counts of nucleated cells, estimated from reference gene primer amplification, were obtained. Measured with immunoSEQ multiplex PCR; TCRdb has only the in-frame clones, and not every one. V and J calls and clone size are copied from that table; D and trimming were computed from the DNA. The repertoire holds some 130,000 clones, around 90% seen once, with more than 3% in the top ten. The sample is drawn from a study of blood T cell repertoires in COVID-19. Overall study: From the United States, Italy and Spain came samples of acute and convalescent COVID-19. T cells, B-cell-depleted T cells, or PBMCs supplied cDNA or gDNA.

The CDR3 covers 18 residues. Germline lookup yields CDR1 MGHRA and CDR2 YSYEKL. V was pared by 3 bases and J by 2 bases, with 20 bases between. The chain combines TRBV4-1 with TRBJ1-3; TRBD1 might be the D (5 bases). The TCR sequence derives from a man between 50 and 59 years old with active COVID-19. Sequenced input: peripheral blood. CDR3 protein: CASSQGILRQSPGNTIYF. Written as DNA, the CDR3 is TGCGCCAGCAGCCAGGGGATTCTTCGACAGTCCCCTGGAAACACCATATATTTT.